This TCR beta chain derives from a study of HIV-infected patients and healthy controls. Germline V gene sequence: CDR1 SGHNT, CDR2 YYREEE (reference sequence). V was trimmed by 1 base and J by 5 bases, leaving 13 bases between them. The CDR3 length is 15 residues. Alpha and beta constant-region primers primed reverse transcription of around 550 ng RNA. Using multiplexing indices, alpha and beta chain libraries were generated apart by chain-specific third strand synthesis. TCRdb redid the calling of the 5' RACE reads with MiXCR, one entry per CDR3 protein. The table shows some 17,000 distinct CDR3 sequences, with under 9.5% occurring only once. In its sample, this clonotype was seen many times. Its antigen is currently unknown. The repertoire came from unfractionated whole blood and reflected all unsorted peripheral T cells. Study-wide points: HIV-infected repertoires had significantly higher mean Gini indices than controls, possibly reflecting oligoclonality.

The chain links TRBV5-4 to TRBJ1-5, with D tentatively TRBD1 (5 bases). The sequence derives from an adult in good health. The specimen sequenced was blood. CDR3 sequence reads: CASSLWGSGHQPQHF. CDR3 bases: TGTGCCAGCAGCTTGTGGGGGTCGGGCCATCAGCCCCAGCATTTT.